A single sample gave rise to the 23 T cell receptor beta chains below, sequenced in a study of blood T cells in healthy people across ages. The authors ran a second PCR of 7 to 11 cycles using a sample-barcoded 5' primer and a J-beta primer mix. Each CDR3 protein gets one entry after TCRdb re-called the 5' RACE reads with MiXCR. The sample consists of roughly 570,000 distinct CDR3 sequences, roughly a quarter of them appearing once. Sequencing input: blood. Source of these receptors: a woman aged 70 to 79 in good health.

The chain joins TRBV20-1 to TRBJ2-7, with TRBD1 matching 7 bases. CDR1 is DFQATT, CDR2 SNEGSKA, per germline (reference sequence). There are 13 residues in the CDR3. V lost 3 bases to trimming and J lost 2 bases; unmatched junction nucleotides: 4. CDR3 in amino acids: CSARTGSTYEQYF. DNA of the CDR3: TGCAGTGCTAGGACAGGGAGTACCTACGAGCAGTACTTC.

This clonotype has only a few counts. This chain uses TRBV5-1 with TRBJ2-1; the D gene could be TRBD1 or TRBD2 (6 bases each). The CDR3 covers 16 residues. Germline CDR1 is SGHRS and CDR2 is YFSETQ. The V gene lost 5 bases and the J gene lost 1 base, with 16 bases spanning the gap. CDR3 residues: CASSPQGRISYNEQFF. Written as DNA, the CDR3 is TGCGCCAGCAGTCCGCAGGGGAGGATATCCTACAATGAGCAGTTCTTC.

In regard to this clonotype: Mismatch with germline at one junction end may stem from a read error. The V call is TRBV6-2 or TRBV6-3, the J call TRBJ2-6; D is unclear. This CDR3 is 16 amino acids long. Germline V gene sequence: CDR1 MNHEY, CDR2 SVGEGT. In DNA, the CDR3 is TGTGCCAGCAGCTCCTCTCTAGGACCTGGAGCCAACGTCCTGACTTTC. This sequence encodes CASSSSLGPGANVLTF.

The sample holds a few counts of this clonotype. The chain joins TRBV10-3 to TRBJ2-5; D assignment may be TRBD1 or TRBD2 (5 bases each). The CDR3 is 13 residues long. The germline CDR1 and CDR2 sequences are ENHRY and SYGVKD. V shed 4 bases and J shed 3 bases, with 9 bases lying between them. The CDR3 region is CAISARGEETQYF. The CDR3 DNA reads TGTGCCATCAGTGCCCGAGGGGAAGAGACCCAGTACTTC.

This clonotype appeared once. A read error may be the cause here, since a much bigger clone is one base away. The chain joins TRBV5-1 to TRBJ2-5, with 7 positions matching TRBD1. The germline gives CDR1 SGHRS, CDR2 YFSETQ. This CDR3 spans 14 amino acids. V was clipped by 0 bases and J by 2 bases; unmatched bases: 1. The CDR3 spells CASSLAGQQETQYF. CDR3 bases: TGCGCCAGCAGCTTGGCGGGACAGCAAGAGACCCAGTACTTC.

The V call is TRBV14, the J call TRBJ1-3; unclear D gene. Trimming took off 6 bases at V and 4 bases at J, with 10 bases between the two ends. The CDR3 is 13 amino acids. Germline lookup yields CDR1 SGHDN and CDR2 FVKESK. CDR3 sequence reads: CASSGLSGNTIYF. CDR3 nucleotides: TGTGCCAGCAGTGGACTGTCGGGAAACACCATATATTTT.

CDR3 protein: CATSDVRSSGGYNEQFF. DNA for the CDR3: TGTGCCACCAGTGATGTCCGGTCTAGCGGGGGTTACAATGAGCAGTTCTTC. This chain uses TRBV24-1 with TRBJ2-1; 10 bases are a match to TRBD2. Looked up from germline, CDR1 is KGHDR and CDR2 is SFDVKD. The CDR3 covers 17 residues. V shed 3 bases, J shed 4 bases, and the junction held 8 bases outside the gene matches.

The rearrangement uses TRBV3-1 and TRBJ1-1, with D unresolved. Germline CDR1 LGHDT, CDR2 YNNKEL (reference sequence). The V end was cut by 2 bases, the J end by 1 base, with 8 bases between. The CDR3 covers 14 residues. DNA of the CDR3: TGTGCCAGCAGCCAAAGCAGGCAGAACACTGAAGCTTTCTTT. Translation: CASSQSRQNTEAFF. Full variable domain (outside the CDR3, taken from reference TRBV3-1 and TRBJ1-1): DTAVSQTPKYLVTQMGNDKSIKCEQNLGHDTMYWYKQDSKKFLKIMFSYNNKELIINETVPNRFSPKSPDKAHLNLHINSLELGDSAVYFCASSQSRQNTEAFFGQGTRLTVV.

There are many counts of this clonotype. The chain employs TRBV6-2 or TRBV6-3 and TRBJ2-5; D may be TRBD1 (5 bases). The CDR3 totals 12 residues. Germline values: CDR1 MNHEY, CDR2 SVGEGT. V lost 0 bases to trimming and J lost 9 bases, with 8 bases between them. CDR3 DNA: TGTGCCAGCAGTTACTCTCGACAGCCCCAGTACTTC. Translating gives CASSYSRQPQYF.

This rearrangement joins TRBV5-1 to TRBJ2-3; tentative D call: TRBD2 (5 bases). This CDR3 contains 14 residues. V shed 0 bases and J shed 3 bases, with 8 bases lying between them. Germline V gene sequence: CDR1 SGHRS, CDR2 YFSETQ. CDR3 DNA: TGCGCCAGCAGCTTGGCCTGGAGGACAGATACGCAGTATTTT. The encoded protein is CASSLAWRTDTQYF.

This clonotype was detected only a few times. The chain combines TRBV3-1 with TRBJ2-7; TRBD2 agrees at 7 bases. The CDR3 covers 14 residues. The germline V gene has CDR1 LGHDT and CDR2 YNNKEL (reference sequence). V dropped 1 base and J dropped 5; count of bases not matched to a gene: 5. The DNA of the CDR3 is TGTGCCAGCAGCCAAGTTGGACGGGGGGACGAGCAGTACTTC. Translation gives CASSQVGRGDEQYF.

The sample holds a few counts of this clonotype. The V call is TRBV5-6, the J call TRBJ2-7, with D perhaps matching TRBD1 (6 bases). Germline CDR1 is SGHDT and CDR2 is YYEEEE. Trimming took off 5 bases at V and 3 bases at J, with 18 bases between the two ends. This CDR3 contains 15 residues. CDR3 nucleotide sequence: TGTGCCAGCAGTCCCACAGGGAATCTCATCTACGAGCAGTACTTC. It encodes CASSPTGNLIYEQYF.

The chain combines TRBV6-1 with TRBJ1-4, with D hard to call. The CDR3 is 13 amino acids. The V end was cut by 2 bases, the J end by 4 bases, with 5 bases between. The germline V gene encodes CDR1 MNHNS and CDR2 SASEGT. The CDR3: CASSEFGNEKLFF. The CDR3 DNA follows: TGTGCCAGCAGTGAATTCGGTAATGAAAAACTGTTTTTT.

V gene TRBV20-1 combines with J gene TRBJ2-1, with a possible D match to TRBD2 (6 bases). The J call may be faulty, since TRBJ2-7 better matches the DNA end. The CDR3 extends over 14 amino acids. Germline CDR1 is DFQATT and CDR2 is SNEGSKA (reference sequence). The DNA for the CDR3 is TGCAGTGCTCGGGACCGGTCTAGCGTCTACGAGCAGTACTTC. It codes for CSARDRSSVYEQYF.

Here the CDR3 DNA reads TGTGCCAGCAGTTACGGCAGGAGTACTAACGAGCAGTACTTC. It specifies CASSYGRSTNEQYF. The V call is TRBV27, the J call TRBJ2-7; D unclear. Germline V gene data show CDR1 as MNHEY and CDR2 as SMNVEV (reference sequence). The CDR3 sequence is 14 residues long. V was shortened by 4 bases and J by 5 bases, with 15 bases between the two germline ends.

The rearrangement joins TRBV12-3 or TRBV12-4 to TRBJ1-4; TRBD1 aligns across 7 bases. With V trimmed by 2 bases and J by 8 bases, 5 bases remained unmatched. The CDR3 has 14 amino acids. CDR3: CASSLTQGGEKLFF. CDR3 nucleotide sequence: TGTGCCAGCAGTTTAACGCAGGGGGGAGAAAAACTGTTTTTT.

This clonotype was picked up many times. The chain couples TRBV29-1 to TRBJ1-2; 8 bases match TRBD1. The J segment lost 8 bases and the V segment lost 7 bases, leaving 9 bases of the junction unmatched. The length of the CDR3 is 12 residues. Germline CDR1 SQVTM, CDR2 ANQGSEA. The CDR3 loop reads CSAIDRGSGYTF. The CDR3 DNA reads TGCAGCGCGATCGACAGGGGCTCAGGCTACACCTTC.

The CDR3 loop reads CASSYSEKKLFF. In nucleotides, the CDR3 is TGTGCCAGCAGTTACTCGGAGAAAAAACTGTTTTTT. This chain joins TRBV6-2 or TRBV6-3 and TRBJ1-4; D not certain. The CDR3 totals 12 residues. V lost 0 bases to trimming and J lost 9 bases, with 5 bases between them. CDR1 is MNHEY and CDR2 is SVGEGT in the germline V gene.

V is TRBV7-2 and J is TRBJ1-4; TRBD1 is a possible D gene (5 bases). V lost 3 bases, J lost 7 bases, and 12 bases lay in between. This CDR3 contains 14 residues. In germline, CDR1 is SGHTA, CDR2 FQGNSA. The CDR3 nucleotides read TGTGCCAGCAGCTTGGGGGTGGTGGGTGAAAAACTGTTTTTT. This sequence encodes CASSLGVVGEKLFF. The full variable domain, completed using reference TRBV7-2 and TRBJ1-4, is GAGVSQSPSNKVTEKGKDVELRCDPISGHTALYWYRQSLGQGLEFLIYFQGNSAPDKSGLPSDRFSAERTGGSVSTLTIQRTQQEDSAVYLCASSLGVVGEKLFFGSGTQLSVL.

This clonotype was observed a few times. CDR3 in amino acids: CASRPGLGQETQYF. The CDR3 nucleotides are TGTGCCAGCAGGCCGGGACTAGGACAAGAGACCCAGTACTTC. The chain is built from TRBV6-2 or TRBV6-3 and TRBJ2-5; 8 bases are shared with TRBD2. The CDR3 is 14 residues long. V shed 6 bases, J shed 2 bases, and the junction held 5 bases outside the gene matches. Germline lookup yields CDR1 MNHEY and CDR2 SVGEGT.

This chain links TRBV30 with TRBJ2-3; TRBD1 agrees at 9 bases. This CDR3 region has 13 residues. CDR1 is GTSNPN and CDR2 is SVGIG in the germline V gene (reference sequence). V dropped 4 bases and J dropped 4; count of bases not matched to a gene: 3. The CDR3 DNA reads TGTGCCTGGACGACAGGGGGTTCAGATACGCAGTATTTT. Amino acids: CAWTTGGSDTQYF.

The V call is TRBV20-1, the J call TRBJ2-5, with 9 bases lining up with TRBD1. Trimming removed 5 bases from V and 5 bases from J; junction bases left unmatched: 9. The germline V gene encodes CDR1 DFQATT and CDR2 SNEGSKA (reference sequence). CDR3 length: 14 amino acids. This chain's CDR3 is CSAFGVGTGETQYF. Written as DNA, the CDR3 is TGCAGTGCTTTTGGGGTGGGGACAGGGGAGACCCAGTACTTC.

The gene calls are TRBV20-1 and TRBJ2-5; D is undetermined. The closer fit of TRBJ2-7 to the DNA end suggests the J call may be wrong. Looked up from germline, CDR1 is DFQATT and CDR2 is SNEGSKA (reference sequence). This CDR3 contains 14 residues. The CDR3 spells CSAHDFTSSYEQYF. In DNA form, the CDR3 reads TGCAGTGCTCATGACTTTACAAGCTCCTACGAGCAGTACTTC.